What follows describes a single T cell receptor (beta chain). The sample belongs to a study of cytomegalovirus exposure and HLA in healthy donors. Sequencing used immunoSEQ multiplex PCR; TCRdb keeps in-frame clones, though not all of them. This sample has approximately 60,000 clones, with 92% found just once. Germline V lookup: CDR1 MNHNS, CDR2 SASEGT. V lost 6 bases to trimming and J lost 3 bases; unmatched junction nucleotides: 9. The CDR3 loop spans 15 amino acids. Sequences were obtained from PBMCs. This rearrangement joins TRBV6-1 to TRBJ1-2; TRBD1 aligns across 8 bases. The receptor was isolated from a woman younger than 35 in good health and CMV-seronegative. DNA for the CDR3: TGTGCCAGCAGGCTGACGGACAGGGTGGACTATGGCTACACCTTC. It is translated as CASRLTDRVDYGYTF.